This T cell receptor beta chain was recorded in a study of blood T cell repertoires in COVID-19. The overall study: Samples of COVID-19 (acute and convalescent) were obtained from the United States, Italy and Spain. T cells, B-cell-depleted T cells, or PBMCs supplied cDNA or gDNA.

V was shortened by 8 bases and J by 3 bases, with 11 bases between the two germline ends. Germline V gives CDR1 SNHLY, CDR2 FYNNEI. This CDR3 has 12 residues. In the source study's methods: Estimated nucleated cell counts came from reference gene primer amplification. Using immunoSEQ multiplex PCR, the repertoire was profiled, and TCRdb retains in-frame clones only, with some absent. The V and J calls and the clone size are those of that table, but D and trimming were determined from the DNA. This table has fewer than 120,000 clones, about four fifths appearing once. Sequencing was done on a sample of peripheral blood. This TCR came from a woman aged 60 to 75 with acute or convalescent COVID-19. The chain joins TRBV2 to TRBJ2-7; D call uncertain. CDR3 sequence reads: CASFNRDYEQYF. For the CDR3, the DNA is TGTGCCAGCTTTAACCGAGACTACGAGCAGTACTTC.